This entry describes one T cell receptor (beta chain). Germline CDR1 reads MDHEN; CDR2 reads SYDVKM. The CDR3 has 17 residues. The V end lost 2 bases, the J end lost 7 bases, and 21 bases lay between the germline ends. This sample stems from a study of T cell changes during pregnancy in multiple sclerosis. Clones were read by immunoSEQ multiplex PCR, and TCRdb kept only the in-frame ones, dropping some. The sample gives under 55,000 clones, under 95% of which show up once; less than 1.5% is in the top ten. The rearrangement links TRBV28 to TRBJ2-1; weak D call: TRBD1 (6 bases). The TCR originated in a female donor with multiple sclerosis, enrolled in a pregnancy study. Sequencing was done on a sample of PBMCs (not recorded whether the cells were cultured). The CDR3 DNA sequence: TGTGCCAGCAGTTTAATCTTACAGGGAATAGGTGTTAATGAGCAGTTCTTC. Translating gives CASSLILQGIGVNEQFF. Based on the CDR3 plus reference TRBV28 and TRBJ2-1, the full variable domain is DVKVTQSSRYLVKRTGEKVFLECVQDMDHENMFWYRQDPGLGLRLIYFSYDVKMKEKGDIPEGYSVSREKKERFSLILESASTNQTSMYLCASSLILQGIGVNEQFFGPGTRLTVL.